This T cell receptor beta chain was observed in a study of CXCR3-negative and CXCR3-positive naive CD8 T cells. Carrying UMI labels, the TRB cDNA libraries were prepared through 5' RACE. TCRdb reprocessed the 5' RACE reads, with one entry per CDR3 protein and no DNA. The sample totals about 89,000 distinct CDR3 sequences. Findings and caveats of the study: Relative to CXCR3-negative naive cells, CXCR3-positive naive cells had more hydrophobic TRB CDR3s. Whereas both naive subsets had comparably high diversity, memory CD8+ cells had much lower diversity.

The CDR3 has 17 residues. The germline gives CDR1 LNHDA, CDR2 SQIVND (reference sequence). In triplicate, each CD8+ T cell subset was sorted at 250,000 to 350,000 cells per replicate. Turning to this clonotype: Its cognate antigen is unknown.

This sequence joins TRBV19 and TRBJ2-2; TCRdb names TRBD1, which stays unverified in the absence of DNA. Sequencing input: naive CXCR3+ CD8+ T cells from blood. The subset was: CD45RO-CCR7+CD27+CD95- naive CD8+ T cells expressing CXCR3 (TNR3+). This receptor was taken from a human donor in good health. Some clones in this sample may be carry-over from other donors' samples. The CDR3 sequence is CASSPPRAGLKTGELFF. The whole variable domain, remainder taken from reference TRBV19 and TRBJ2-2, is DGGITQSPKYLFRKEGQNVTLSCEQNLNHDAMYWYRQDPGQGLRLIYYSQIVNDFQKGDIAEGYSVSREKKESFPLTVTSAQKNPTAFYLCASSPPRAGLKTGELFFGEGSRLTVL.